This passage covers 6 T cell receptor beta chains from one sample sequenced in a study of shared clonotypes between healthy human individuals. The protocol was immunoSEQ multiplex PCR, while the TCRdb copy is restricted to in-frame clones and leaves out a portion. Of roughly 2 million clones listed, 90% to 95% are singletons. The sequencing input was naive CD4+ T cells sorted from blood. The subset is: CD45RA+ positively selected. Source of these receptors: a man between 18 and 35 years old in good health.

The V call is TRBV30, the J call TRBJ1-3; D remains ambiguous. V lost 0 bases and J 0 bases, leaving 9 bases between the germline ends. CDR1 is GTSNPN, CDR2 SVGIG, per germline (reference sequence). This CDR3 spans 15 amino acids. The CDR3 coding sequence is TGTGCCTGGAGTGTGGGTCCGAGCTCTGGAAACACCATATATTTT. It codes for CAWSVGPSSGNTIYF. The full variable domain, with the rest looked up from reference TRBV30 and TRBJ1-3, is SQTIHQWPATLVQPVGSPLSLECTVEGTSNPNLYWYRQAAGRGLQLLFYSVGIGQISSEVPQNLSASRPQDRQFILSSKKLLLSDSGFYLCAWSVGPSSGNTIYFGEGSWLTVV.

The CDR3 spells CASSLGQVRAYEQYF. CDR3 DNA: TGTGCCAGCAGCCTAGGACAGGTTAGGGCCTACGAGCAGTACTTC. This chain uses TRBV5-4 with TRBJ2-7, with 7 bases that match TRBD1. Germline V lookup: CDR1 SGHNT, CDR2 YYREEE (reference sequence). Trimming took 4 bases from V and 2 from J; bases not matched to a gene: 9. This CDR3 region has 15 residues.

CDR3: CASSPGRGGDQPQHF. For the CDR3, the DNA is TGTGCCAGCTCACCAGGCAGGGGAGGGGATCAGCCCCAGCATTTT. The chain uses TRBV18 and TRBJ1-5; perhaps TRBD1 as D (6 bases). Germline lookup yields CDR1 KGHSH and CDR2 LQKENI. The CDR3 length is 15 residues. V lost 2 bases to trimming and J lost 5 bases, with 13 bases between them.

This clone was picked up one time. The rearrangement joins TRBV18 to TRBJ1-4; 7 bases align to TRBD1. V lost 4 bases, J lost 6 bases, and 11 bases stayed unmatched. CDR1 is KGHSH and CDR2 is LQKENI in the germline V gene. This CDR3 has 16 amino acids. The CDR3 spells CASSQGQLTLHEKLFF. The DNA for the CDR3 is TGTGCCAGCTCACAGGGACAGCTTACCTTACATGAAAAACTGTTTTTT. The full variable domain, with the rest looked up from reference TRBV18 and TRBJ1-4, is NAGVMQNPRHLVRRRGQEARLRCSPMKGHSHVYWYRQLPEEGLKFMVYLQKENIIDESGMPKERFSAEFPKEGPSILRIQQVVRGDSAAYFCASSQGQLTLHEKLFFGSGTQLSVL.

The rearrangement links TRBV30 to TRBJ2-7; D is possibly TRBD2 (7 bases). Germline values: CDR1 GTSNPN, CDR2 SVGIG (reference sequence). V gave up 1 base and J gave up 1 base, with 17 bases separating them. CDR3 size: 16 residues. The DNA of the CDR3 is TGTGCCTGGAGTGGGGGAGGGGGACTTATATCCTACGAGCAGTACTTC. Translation: CAWSGGGGLISYEQYF.

The V and J genes are TRBV30 and TRBJ1-5; D unclear. The CDR3 totals 13 residues. The germline V gene encodes CDR1 GTSNPN and CDR2 SVGIG (reference sequence). The germline V and J ends were trimmed by 2 bases and 13 bases, with 18 bases remaining between them. The DNA of the CDR3 is TGTGCCTGGAGTTTTGCAGGAGGCAAAATTCAGCATTTT. This codes for CAWSFAGGKIQHF.